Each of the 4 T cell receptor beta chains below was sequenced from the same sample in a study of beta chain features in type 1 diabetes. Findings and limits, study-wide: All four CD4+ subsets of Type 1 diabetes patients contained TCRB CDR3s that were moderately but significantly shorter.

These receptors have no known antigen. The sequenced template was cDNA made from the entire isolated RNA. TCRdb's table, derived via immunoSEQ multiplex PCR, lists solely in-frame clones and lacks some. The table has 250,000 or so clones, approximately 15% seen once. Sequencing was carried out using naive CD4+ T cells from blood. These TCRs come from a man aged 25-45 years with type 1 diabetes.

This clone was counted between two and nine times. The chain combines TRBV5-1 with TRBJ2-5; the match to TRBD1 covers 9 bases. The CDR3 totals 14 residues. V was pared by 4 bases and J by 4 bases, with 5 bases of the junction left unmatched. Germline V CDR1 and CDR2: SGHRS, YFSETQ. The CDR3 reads CASSNTGGSETQYF. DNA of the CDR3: TGCGCCAGCAGCAATACAGGGGGCTCAGAGACCCAGTACTTC.

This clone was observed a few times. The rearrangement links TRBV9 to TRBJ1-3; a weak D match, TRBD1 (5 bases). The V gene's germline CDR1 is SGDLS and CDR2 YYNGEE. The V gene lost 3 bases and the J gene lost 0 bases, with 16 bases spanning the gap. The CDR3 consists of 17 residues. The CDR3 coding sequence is TGTGCCAGCAGCGCCTCGGGACTTTTGAGCTCTGGAAACACCATATATTTT. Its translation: CASSASGLLSSGNTIYF. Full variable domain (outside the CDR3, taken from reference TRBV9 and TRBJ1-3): DSGVTQTPKHLITATGQRVTLRCSPRSGDLSVYWYQQSLDQGLQFLIQYYNGEERAKGNILERFSAQQFPDLHSELNLSSLELGDSALYFCASSASGLLSSGNTIYFGEGSWLTVV.

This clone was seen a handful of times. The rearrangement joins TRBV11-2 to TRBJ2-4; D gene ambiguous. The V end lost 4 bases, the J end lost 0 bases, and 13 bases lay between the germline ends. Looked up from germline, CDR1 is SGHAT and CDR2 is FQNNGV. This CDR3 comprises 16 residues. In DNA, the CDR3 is TGTGCCAGCAGCTCATCTAGAGCCCTAGCCAAAAACATTCAGTACTTC. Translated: CASSSSRALAKNIQYF.

CDR3 loop: CAWSNHFGTDSNQPQHF. DNA for the CDR3: TGTGCCTGGAGCAATCATTTTGGGACAGATAGCAATCAGCCCCAGCATTTT. The genes are TRBV30 and TRBJ1-5, with 7 bases matching TRBD1. Trimming at V came to 3 bases and at J to 0 bases, leaving 11 bases not matched to a gene. CDR1 is GTSNPN, CDR2 SVGIG, per germline (reference sequence). This CDR3 is 17 amino acids long.